These T cell receptor beta chains were read from a single sample in a study of blood T cell repertoires in COVID-19. TCRdb's copy holds only in-frame clones and misses some; the assay was immunoSEQ multiplex PCR. The sample lists roughly 84,000 clones; 75% to 90% were seen once. Sequencing was done on a sample of peripheral blood. Receptors were obtained from a woman aged 40 to 50 with active or convalescent COVID-19. The CDR3 runs from the conserved cysteine through the conserved F or W. Fields, in order: D gene, clone size, CDR3 length, J gene, V gene, CDR3 DNA, CDR3 protein. The D gene is left open where the match is weak. Not all rows give a size; the values are once, few, many and, for expanded clones, a class.

-	-	17	TRBJ1-4	TRBV4-3	TGCGCCAGCAGCCAAGTCTTGGGGGGGGGAACTAATGAAAAACTGTTTTTT	CASSQVLGGGTNEKLFF
TRBD1	-	16	TRBJ1-5	TRBV9	TGTGCCAGCAGCACATGGGACAGGGATGTCAATCAGCCCCAGCATTTT	CASSTWDRDVNQPQHF
-	-	15	TRBJ2-3	TRBV7-7	TGTGCCAGCAGCCTCACAGGGGAGGCTACAGATACGCAGTATTTT	CASSLTGEATDTQYF
-	-	14	TRBJ1-2	TRBV3-1/TRBV3-2	TGTGCCAGCAGCCAAGATGAACAGGGACGTGGCTACACCTTC	CASSQDEQGRGYTF
TRBD1	-	15	TRBJ2-5	TRBV28	TGTGCCAGCACCCGGGGACAGGGGGCGGGGGAGACCCAGTACTTC	CASTRGQGAGETQYF
-	-	14	TRBJ1-1	TRBV24-1	TGTGCCACCAGTGAGTCAGGTGGGAGGACTGAAGCTTTCTTT	CATSESGGRTEAFF
-	-	12	TRBJ2-7	TRBV12-3/TRBV12-4	TGTGCCAGCAGTTGGGGACTCTACGAGCAGTACTTC	CASSWGLYEQYF
-	-	14	TRBJ1-1	TRBV10-3	TGTGCCATCAGTGAGTCCCAGGGTGACACTGAAGCTTTCTTT	CAISESQGDTEAFF
-	-	13	TRBJ1-1	TRBV18	TGTGCCAGCTCACCAACAGGTGACACTGAAGCTTTCTTT	CASSPTGDTEAFF
-	few	15	TRBJ2-5	TRBV5-1	TGCGCCAGCAGCTTGGGTCAGGGGCCCCAAGAGACCCAGTACTTC	CASSLGQGPQETQYF
TRBD2	-	15	TRBJ2-3	TRBV5-1	TGCGCCAGCTGCAGAACTAGCGGGGTCGGAGATACGCAGTATTTT	CASCRTSGVGDTQYF
-	few	15	TRBJ1-1	TRBV6-5	TGTGCCAGCAGTTACGGGACTTCAACGTACACTGAAGCTTTCTTT	CASSYGTSTYTEAFF
TRBD1	-	14	TRBJ1-1	TRBV11-3	TGTGCCAGCAGCGAAACAGGGGTGAACACTGAAGCTTTCTTT	CASSETGVNTEAFF
TRBD2	-	15	TRBJ2-3	TRBV19	TGTGCCAGTAATAAAGCGGGAGACCGAACAGATACGCAGTATTTT	CASNKAGDRTDTQYF
-	once	16	TRBJ2-3	TRBV5-8	TGTGCCAGCAGCGATTACAGAGGGGGGGACACAGATACGCAGTATTTT	CASSDYRGGDTDTQYF
TRBD2	-	15	TRBJ2-7	TRBV29-1	TGCAGCGTTGCCCTGGGACTAGCGGCAGCCTACGAGCAGTACTTC	CSVALGLAAAYEQYF
-	-	13	TRBJ1-1	TRBV7-3	TGTGCCAGCAGCACAGACCTACAGGGAAAGGCTTTCTTT	CASSTDLQGKAFF
-	-	13	TRBJ1-5	TRBV11-3	TGTGCCAGCAGCTACAGGTACAATCAGCCCCAGCATTTT	CASSYRYNQPQHF
TRBD1	-	10	TRBJ2-5	TRBV29-1	TGCAGCGTTGATAAGGGACAGGGGTACTTC	CSVDKGQGYF
TRBD1	once	14	TRBJ1-2	TRBV3-1/TRBV3-2	TGTGCCAGCAGCCCAGACAGGGCCTCCTATGGCTACACCTTC	CASSPDRASYGYTF
TRBD1	-	15	TRBJ2-5	TRBV28	TGTGCCAGCAGTTCCCCCGGGACAGGGGAAGAGACCCAGTACTTC	CASSSPGTGEETQYF
-	few	14	TRBJ2-1	TRBV11-3	TGTGCCAGCAGCGTACGAACAGGGAACAATGAGCAGTTCTTC	CASSVRTGNNEQFF
TRBD2	-	17	TRBJ2-5	TRBV18	TGTGCCAGCTCACCACCGAATAGCGGGAGTATGGGCGAGACCCAGTACTTC	CASSPPNSGSMGETQYF
TRBD2	-	18	TRBJ2-1	TRBV18	TGTGCCAGCTCACCACCGCTCGGACTAGCGGGGGGGTACAATGAGCAGTTCTTC	CASSPPLGLAGGYNEQFF
TRBD1	-	16	TRBJ2-5	TRBV2	TGTGCCAGCAGTGAACACAGGGGATCCTCGGGAGAGACCCAGTACTTC	CASSEHRGSSGETQYF
-	-	15	TRBJ2-6	TRBV5-1	TGCGCCAGCAGCTCTAGCCCGTCTGGGGCCAACGTCCTGACTTTC	CASSSSPSGANVLTF
TRBD1	-	13	TRBJ2-5	TRBV2	TGTGCCAGCACCCGGACAGGGGAAGAGACCCAGTACTTC	CASTRTGEETQYF
-	-	12	TRBJ2-7	TRBV7-9	TGTGCCAGCAGCTTGGACTACTACGAGCAGTACTTC	CASSLDYYEQYF
-	once	17	TRBJ2-1	TRBV7-2	TGTGCCAGCAGCCACCCGGCGGGGACCAGCTCCTACAATGAGCAGTTCTTC	CASSHPAGTSSYNEQFF
TRBD2	few	15	TRBJ2-5	TRBV4-1	TGCGCCAGCAGCCAAGATACTAGCGGGTTGGAGACCCAGTACTTC	CASSQDTSGLETQYF
TRBD2	-	15	TRBJ2-5	TRBV5-1	TGCGCCAGCAGCTTGCCCAGACTAGCGGAAGAGACCCAGTACTTC	CASSLPRLAEETQYF
-	few	12	TRBJ1-2	TRBV6-2/TRBV6-3	TGTGCCAGCAGTTACTCGTCAGGAGGCTACACCTTC	CASSYSSGGYTF
-	once	16	TRBJ2-5	TRBV6-1	TGTGCCAGCAGTGAATTAGGGGTAGGGGGTCAAGAGACCCAGTACTTC	CASSELGVGGQETQYF
TRBD1	-	16	TRBJ1-5	TRBV2	TGTGCCAGCAGTAACAGCCCCACAGGGGCGGGTCAGCCCCAGCATTTT	CASSNSPTGAGQPQHF
-	-	16	TRBJ2-7	TRBV4-2	TGTGCCAGCAGCCACCTTAGCGGACTTAGCTCCTACGAGCAGTACTTC	CASSHLSGLSSYEQYF
-	few	14	TRBJ2-7	TRBV3-1/TRBV3-2	TGTGCCAGCAGCCGGGGGGAGGAAGGGCGAGAGCAGTACTTC	CASSRGEEGREQYF
TRBD1	-	14	TRBJ1-5	TRBV10-3	TGTGCCATCAATCCTTCAGGGGGGAATCAGCCCCAGCATTTT	CAINPSGGNQPQHF
-	-	11	TRBJ2-3	TRBV12-3/TRBV12-4	TGTGCCAGCAGTTTCTCGTATACGCAGTATTTT	CASSFSYTQYF
-	-	14	TRBJ1-3	TRBV14	TGTGCCAGCAGGGCATTTGACTCTGGAAACACCATATATTTT	CASRAFDSGNTIYF
-	-	17	TRBJ2-4	TRBV10-3	TGTGCCATCAGTGAGCCCGGTGTGGAGCTAGCCAAAAACATTCAGTACTTC	CAISEPGVELAKNIQYF
TRBD1	-	14	TRBJ2-5	TRBV5-1	TGCGCCAGCGGAGTTCAAGGGGGCTCAGAGACCCAGTACTTC	CASGVQGGSETQYF
TRBD2	-	17	TRBJ2-2	TRBV13	TGTGCCAGCAGCTTAGGTGTCCTAGCGGGGGTGTCCGGGGAGCTGTTTTTT	CASSLGVLAGVSGELFF
-	large	12	TRBJ2-5	TRBV28	TGTGCCAGCAACCTCGGTCGGGAGACCCAGTACTTC	CASNLGRETQYF
TRBD2	-	17	TRBJ2-5	TRBV28	TGTGCCAGCAGTTTGGCAACTACTAGCGGGAACCAAGAGACCCAGTACTTC	CASSLATTSGNQETQYF
TRBD2	-	14	TRBJ2-5	TRBV14	TGTGCCAGCAGCTATGGACTAGTTTGGGAGACCCAGTACTTC	CASSYGLVWETQYF
TRBD1	-	14	TRBJ1-5	TRBV28	TGTGCCAGCAGTCCTCGGACAGGGACTCAGCCCCAGCATTTT	CASSPRTGTQPQHF
TRBD2	-	16	TRBJ2-2	TRBV5-6	TGTGCCAGCAGCTCCTGGGGCGGGAGCTCGACCGGGGAGCTGTTTTTT	CASSSWGGSSTGELFF